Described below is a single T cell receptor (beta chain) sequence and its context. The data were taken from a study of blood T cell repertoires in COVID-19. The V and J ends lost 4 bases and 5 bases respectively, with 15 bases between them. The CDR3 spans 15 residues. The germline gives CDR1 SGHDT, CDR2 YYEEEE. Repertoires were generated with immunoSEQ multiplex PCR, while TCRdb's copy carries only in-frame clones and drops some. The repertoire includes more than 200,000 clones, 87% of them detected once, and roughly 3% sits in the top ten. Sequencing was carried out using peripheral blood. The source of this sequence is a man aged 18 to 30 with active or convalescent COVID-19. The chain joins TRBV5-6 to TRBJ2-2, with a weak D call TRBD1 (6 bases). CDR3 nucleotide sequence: TGTGCCAGCAGCCGCAGGGGTATGGGGACCGGGGAGCTGTTTTTT. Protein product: CASSRRGMGTGELFF.